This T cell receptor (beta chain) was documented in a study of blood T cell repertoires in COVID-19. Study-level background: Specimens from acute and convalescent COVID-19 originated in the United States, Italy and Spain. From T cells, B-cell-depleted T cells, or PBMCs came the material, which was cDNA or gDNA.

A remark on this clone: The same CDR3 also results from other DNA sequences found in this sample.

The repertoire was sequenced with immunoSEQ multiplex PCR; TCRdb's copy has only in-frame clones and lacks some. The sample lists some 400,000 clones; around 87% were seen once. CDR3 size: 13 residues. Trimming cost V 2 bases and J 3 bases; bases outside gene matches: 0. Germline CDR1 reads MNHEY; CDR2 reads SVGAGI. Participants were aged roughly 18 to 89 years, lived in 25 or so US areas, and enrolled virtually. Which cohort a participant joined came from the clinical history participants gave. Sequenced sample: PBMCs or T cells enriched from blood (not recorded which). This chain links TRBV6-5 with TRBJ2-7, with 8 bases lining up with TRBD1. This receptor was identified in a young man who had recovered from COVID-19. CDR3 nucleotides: TGTGCCAGCAGTTACGGGACAGGCTACGAGCAGTACTTC. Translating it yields CASSYGTGYEQYF.